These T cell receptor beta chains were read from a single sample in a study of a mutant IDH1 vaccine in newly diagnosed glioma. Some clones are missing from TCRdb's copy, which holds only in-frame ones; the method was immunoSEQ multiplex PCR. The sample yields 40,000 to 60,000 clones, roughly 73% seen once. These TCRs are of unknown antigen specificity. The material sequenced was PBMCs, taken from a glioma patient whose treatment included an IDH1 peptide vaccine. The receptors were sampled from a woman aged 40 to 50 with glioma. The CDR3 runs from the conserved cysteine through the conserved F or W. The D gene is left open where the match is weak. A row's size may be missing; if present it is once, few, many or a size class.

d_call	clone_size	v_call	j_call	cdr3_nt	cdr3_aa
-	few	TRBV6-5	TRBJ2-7	TGTGCCAGCAGTCACGGTTTCGAGCAGTACTTC	CASSHGFEQYF
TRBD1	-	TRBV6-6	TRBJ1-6	TGTGCCAGCAGCATATTACGTGGACAGGGAAGTTCACCCCTCCACTTT	CASSILRGQGSSPLHF
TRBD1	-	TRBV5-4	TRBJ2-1	TGTGCCAGCAGCTCGGACAGGGGTTACAATGAGCAGTTCTTC	CASSSDRGYNEQFF
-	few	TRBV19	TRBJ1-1	TGTGCCAGTAGTATAGATGCGGGGATGGGCACTGAAGCTTTCTTT	CASSIDAGMGTEAFF
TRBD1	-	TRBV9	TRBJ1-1	TGTGCCAGCAGCGATCCGGGACAGGGGCTCACTGAAGCTTTCTTT	CASSDPGQGLTEAFF
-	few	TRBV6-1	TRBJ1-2	TGTGCCAGCAGTGAAGCGAACCCATCATCCTGGGGGGGCTACACCTTC	CASSEANPSSWGGYTF
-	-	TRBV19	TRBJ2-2	TGTGCCAGTAGCCGCCGAGGGGGGAGCACCGGGGAGCTGTTTTTT	CASSRRGGSTGELFF
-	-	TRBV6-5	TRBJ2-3	TGTGCCAGCAGTTACGGGGAGTACACAGATACGCAGTATTTT	CASSYGEYTDTQYF
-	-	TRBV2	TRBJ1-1	TGTGCCAGCAGTGAAAAGGCCGGGAGGGGCACTGAAGCTTTCTTT	CASSEKAGRGTEAFF
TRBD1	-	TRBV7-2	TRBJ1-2	TGTGCCAGCAGCTTAGAGGGGGCGCCGAATGGCTACACCTTC	CASSLEGAPNGYTF
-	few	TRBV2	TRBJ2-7	TGTGCCAGCAGTGAGTTCGGGCCCTCCTACGAGCAGTACTTC	CASSEFGPSYEQYF
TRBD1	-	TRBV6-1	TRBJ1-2	TGTGCCACGACAGGGAACTATGGCTACACCTTC	CATTGNYGYTF
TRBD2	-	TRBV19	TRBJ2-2	TGTGCCAGTAGTATAGCGGGGGGGCCCGGGGAGCTGTTTTTT	CASSIAGGPGELFF
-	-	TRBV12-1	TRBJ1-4	TGTGCCAGCAGCTTTAAATCGGGCCCAAGGGATGAAAAACTGTTTTTT	CASSFKSGPRDEKLFF
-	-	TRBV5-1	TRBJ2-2	TGCGCCAGCAGCTCAGAACCCACCGGGGAGCTGTTTTTT	CASSSEPTGELFF
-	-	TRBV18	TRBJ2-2	TGTGCCAGCTCACCAAGCGTTGGGGTTACCCTCACCGGGGAGCTGTTTTTT	CASSPSVGVTLTGELFF
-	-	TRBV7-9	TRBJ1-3	TGTGCCAGCAGCTTAAACCAGGGATCGCGGGACACCATATATTTT	CASSLNQGSRDTIYF
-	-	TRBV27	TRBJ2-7	TGTGCCAGCCGGCACGGAGCGAAGTCGTACGAGCAGTACTTC	CASRHGAKSYEQYF
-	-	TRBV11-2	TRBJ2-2	TGTGCCAGCAGCTTAAGGGACTGGCTGTTTTTT	CASSLRDWLFF
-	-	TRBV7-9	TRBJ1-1	TGTGCCAGCAGCCTCAGGGATCTGGACACTGAAGCTTTCTTT	CASSLRDLDTEAFF
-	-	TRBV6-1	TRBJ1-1	TGTGCCAGCAGTCAACACAGGAACACTGAAGCTTTCTTT	CASSQHRNTEAFF
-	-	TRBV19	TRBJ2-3	TGTGCCAGTAGTATGGGGATCACAGATACGCAGTATTTT	CASSMGITDTQYF
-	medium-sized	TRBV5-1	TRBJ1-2	TGCGCCAGCAGCTTGCGGGTGAACTATGGCTACACCTTC	CASSLRVNYGYTF
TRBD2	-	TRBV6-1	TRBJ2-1	TGTGCCAGCAGTGTGCCTAGCGGAGGTCGTAATGAGCAGTTCTTC	CASSVPSGGRNEQFF
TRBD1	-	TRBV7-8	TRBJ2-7	TGTGCCAGCAGCCCAGGGGGACAGGGACGCCCCTACGAGCAGTACTTC	CASSPGGQGRPYEQYF
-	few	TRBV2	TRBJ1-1	TGTGCCAGCAGTGACGGAGTCCTCAGGGAAGGGTACACTGAAGCTTTCTTT	CASSDGVLREGYTEAFF
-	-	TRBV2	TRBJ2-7	TGTGCCAGCACCCATGACTCCTACGAGCAGTACTTC	CASTHDSYEQYF
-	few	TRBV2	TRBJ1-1	TGTGCCAGCAGTGGTCAGGGAGCAAGGACTGAAGCTTTCTTT	CASSGQGARTEAFF
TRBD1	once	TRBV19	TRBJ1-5	TGTGCCAGTAGTCCCAACAGGGGAGGTCAGCCCCAGCATTTT	CASSPNRGGQPQHF
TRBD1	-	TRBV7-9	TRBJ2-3	TGTGCCAGCAGCGGGTGGGCTTCGGGACAGGTCACAGATACGCAGTATTTT	CASSGWASGQVTDTQYF
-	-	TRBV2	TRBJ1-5	TGTGCCAGCAGTGGAAGTGGAGGGAATAGCAATCAGCCCCAGCATTTT	CASSGSGGNSNQPQHF
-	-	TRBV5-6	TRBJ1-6	TGTGCCAGCAGCTTGGCGGGCACAGGACATTCACCCCTCCACTTT	CASSLAGTGHSPLHF
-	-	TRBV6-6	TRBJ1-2	TGTGCCAGCAGTCCACAGGGTGGCTACACCTTC	CASSPQGGYTF
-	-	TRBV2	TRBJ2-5	TGTGCCAGCATGCCACGAGGCGGTGAGACCCAGTACTTC	CASMPRGGETQYF
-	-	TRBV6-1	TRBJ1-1	TGTGCCAGCAGTGAAACCCCCACCTTGAACACTGAAGCTTTCTTT	CASSETPTLNTEAFF
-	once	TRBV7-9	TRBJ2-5	TGTGCCAGCAGCCCGCATCAGGAGACCCAGTACTTC	CASSPHQETQYF
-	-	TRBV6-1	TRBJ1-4	TGTGCCAGCAGTGAAGTGGGGAGACCTAATGAAAAACTGTTTTTT	CASSEVGRPNEKLFF